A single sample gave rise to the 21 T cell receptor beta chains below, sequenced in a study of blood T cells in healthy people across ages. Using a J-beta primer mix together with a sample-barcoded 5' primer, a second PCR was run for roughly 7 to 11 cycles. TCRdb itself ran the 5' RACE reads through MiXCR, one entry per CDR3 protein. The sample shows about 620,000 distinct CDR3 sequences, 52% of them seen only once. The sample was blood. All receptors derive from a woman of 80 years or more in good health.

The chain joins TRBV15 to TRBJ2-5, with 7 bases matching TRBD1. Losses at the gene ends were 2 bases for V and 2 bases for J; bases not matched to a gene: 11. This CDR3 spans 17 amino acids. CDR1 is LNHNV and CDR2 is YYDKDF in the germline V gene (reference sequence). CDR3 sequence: CATSRQLLGDRQETQYF. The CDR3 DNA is TGTGCCACCAGCAGACAACTCCTAGGGGACAGACAAGAGACCCAGTACTTC.

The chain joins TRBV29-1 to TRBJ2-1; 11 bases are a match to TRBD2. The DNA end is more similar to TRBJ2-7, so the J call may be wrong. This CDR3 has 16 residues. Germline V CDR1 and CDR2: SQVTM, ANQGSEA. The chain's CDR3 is CSVLTSGRTSYNEQYF. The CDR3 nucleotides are TGCAGCGTCCTTACTAGCGGGAGAACATCCTACAATGAGCAGTACTTC.

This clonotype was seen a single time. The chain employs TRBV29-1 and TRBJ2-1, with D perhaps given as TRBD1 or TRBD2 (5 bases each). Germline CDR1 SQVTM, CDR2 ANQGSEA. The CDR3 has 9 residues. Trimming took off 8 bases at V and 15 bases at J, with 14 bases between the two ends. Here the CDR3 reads CSPEGRPFF. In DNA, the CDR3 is TGCAGCCCTGAGGGGAGACCGTTCTTC.

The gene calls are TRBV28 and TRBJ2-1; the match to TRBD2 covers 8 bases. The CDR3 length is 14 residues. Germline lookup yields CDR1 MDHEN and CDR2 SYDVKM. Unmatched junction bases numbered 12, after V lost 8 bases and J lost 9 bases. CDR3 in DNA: TGTGCCAGCGGTCTCGTAGCGGGATCAAGTGAGCAGTTCTTC. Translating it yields CASGLVAGSSEQFF.

CDR3 sequence reads: CASSPQGDSNQPQHF. In nucleotides, the CDR3 is TGTGCCAGCAGCCCGCAGGGGGATAGCAATCAGCCCCAGCATTTT. The V gene is TRBV3-1, the J gene TRBJ1-5, with TRBD1 matching 7 bases. V shed 4 bases, J shed 0 bases, and the junction held 3 bases outside the gene matches. The germline CDR1 and CDR2 sequences are LGHDT and YNNKEL (reference sequence). This CDR3 spans 15 amino acids. Full variable domain (remainder filled in from reference TRBV3-1 and TRBJ1-5): DTAVSQTPKYLVTQMGNDKSIKCEQNLGHDTMYWYKQDSKKFLKIMFSYNNKELIINETVPNRFSPKSPDKAHLNLHINSLELGDSAVYFCASSPQGDSNQPQHFGDGTRLSIL.

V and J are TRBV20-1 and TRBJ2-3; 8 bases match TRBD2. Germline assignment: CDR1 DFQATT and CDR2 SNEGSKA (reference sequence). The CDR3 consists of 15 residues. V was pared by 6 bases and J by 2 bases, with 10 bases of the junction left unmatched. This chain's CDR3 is CSANTGLGNTDTQYF. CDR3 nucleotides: TGCAGTGCCAATACGGGACTAGGGAACACAGATACGCAGTATTTT.

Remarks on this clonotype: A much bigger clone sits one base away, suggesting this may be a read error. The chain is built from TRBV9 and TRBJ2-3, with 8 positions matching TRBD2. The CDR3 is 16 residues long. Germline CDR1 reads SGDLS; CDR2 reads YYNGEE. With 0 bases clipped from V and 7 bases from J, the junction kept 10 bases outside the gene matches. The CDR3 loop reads CASSVGASGLANTQYF. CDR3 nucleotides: TGTGCCAGCAGCGTAGGGGCTAGCGGGTTGGCAAATACGCAGTATTTT.

As DNA, the CDR3 is TGCGCCAGCTCCGATGACCTCCGCAGAGAGACCCAGTTCTTC. It codes for CASSDDLRRETQFF. The rearrangement links TRBV10-2 to TRBJ2-1, with D unclear. Deletions cut 8 bases from V and 13 bases from J, with 24 bases between. CDR3 length: 14 residues. CDR1 is WSHSY and CDR2 is SAAADI in the germline V gene.

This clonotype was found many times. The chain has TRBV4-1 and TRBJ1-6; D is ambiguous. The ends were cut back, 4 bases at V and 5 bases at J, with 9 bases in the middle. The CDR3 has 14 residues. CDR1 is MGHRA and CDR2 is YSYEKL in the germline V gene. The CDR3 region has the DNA TGCGCCAGCAGCCCACGAATCGATAATTCACCCCTCCACTTT. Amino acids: CASSPRIDNSPLHF.

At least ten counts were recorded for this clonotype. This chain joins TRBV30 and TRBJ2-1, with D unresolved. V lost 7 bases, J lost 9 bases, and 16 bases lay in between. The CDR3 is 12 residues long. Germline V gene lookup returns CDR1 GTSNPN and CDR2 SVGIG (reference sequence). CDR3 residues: CAYELRRCEQFF. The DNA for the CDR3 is TGTGCCTATGAGTTGCGCCGCTGTGAGCAGTTCTTC.

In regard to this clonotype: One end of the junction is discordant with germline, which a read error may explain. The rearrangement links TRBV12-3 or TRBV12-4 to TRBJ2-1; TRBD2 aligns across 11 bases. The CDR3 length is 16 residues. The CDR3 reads CASSASGGISYNERFF. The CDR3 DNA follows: TGTGCCAGCAGCGCTAGCGGGGGGATCTCCTACAATGAGCGGTTCTTC.

The CDR3 loop reads CSVPQNTEAFF. The CDR3 DNA is TGCAGCGTTCCCCAGAACACTGAAGCTTTCTTT. The chain employs TRBV29-1 and TRBJ1-1; no clear D gene. Germline values: CDR1 SQVTM, CDR2 ANQGSEA. Trimming stripped 5 bases from V and 1 base from J, with 5 bases between. The CDR3 covers 11 residues.

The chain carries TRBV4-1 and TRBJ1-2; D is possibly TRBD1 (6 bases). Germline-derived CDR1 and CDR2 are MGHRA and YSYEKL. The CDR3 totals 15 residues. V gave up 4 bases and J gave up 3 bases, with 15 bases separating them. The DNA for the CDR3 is TGCGCCAGCAGCCGGCCCGGACAGTCTGACTATGGCTACACCTTC. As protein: CASSRPGQSDYGYTF.

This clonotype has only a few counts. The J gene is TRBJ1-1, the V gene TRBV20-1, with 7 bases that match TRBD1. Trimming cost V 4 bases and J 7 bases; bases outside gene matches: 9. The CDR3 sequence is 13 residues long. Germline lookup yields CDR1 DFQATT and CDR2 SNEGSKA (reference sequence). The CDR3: CSATPTGRLEAFF. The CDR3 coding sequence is TGCAGTGCTACCCCGACAGGGCGCCTTGAAGCTTTCTTT.

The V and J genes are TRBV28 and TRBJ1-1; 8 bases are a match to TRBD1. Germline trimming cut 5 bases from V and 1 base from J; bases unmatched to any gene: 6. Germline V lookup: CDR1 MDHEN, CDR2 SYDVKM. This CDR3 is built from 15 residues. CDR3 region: CASSQDQGANTEAFF. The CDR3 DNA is TGTGCCAGCAGTCAGGATCAGGGGGCGAACACTGAAGCTTTCTTT.

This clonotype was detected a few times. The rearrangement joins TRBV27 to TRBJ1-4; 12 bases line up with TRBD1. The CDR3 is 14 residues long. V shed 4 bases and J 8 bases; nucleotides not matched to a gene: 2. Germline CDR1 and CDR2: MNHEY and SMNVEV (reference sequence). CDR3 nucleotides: TGTGCCAGCAGTTGGGGACAGGGGGCCGAAAAACTGTTTTTT. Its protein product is CASSWGQGAEKLFF.

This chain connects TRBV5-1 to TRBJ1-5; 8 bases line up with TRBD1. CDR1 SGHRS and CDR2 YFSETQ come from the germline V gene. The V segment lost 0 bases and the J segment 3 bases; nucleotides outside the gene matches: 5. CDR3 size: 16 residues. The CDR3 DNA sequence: TGCGCCAGCAGCTTGGGATCAGGGGGCCTCAATCAGCCCCAGCATTTT. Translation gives CASSLGSGGLNQPQHF.

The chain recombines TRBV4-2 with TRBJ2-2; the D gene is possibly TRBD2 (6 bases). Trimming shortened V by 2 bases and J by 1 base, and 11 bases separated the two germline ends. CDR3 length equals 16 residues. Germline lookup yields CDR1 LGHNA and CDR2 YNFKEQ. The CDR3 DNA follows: TGTGCCAGCAGCCAATCCATAGCGGAGAACACCGGGGAGCTGTTTTTT. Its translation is CASSQSIAENTGELFF.

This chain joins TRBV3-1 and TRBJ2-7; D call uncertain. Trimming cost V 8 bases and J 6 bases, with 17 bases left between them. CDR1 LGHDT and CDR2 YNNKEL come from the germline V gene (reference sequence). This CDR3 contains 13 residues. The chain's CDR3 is CASPRGIFSEQYF. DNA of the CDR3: TGTGCCAGCCCACGCGGCATTTTCTCCGAGCAGTACTTC.

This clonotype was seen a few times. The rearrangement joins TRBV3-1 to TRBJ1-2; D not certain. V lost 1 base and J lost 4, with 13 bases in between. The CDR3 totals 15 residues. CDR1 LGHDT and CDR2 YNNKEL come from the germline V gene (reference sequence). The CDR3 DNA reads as TGTGCCAGCAGCCAAGGTCGAACAGTCAGCTATGGCTACACCTTC. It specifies CASSQGRTVSYGYTF. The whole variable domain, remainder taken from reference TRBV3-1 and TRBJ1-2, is DTAVSQTPKYLVTQMGNDKSIKCEQNLGHDTMYWYKQDSKKFLKIMFSYNNKELIINETVPNRFSPKSPDKAHLNLHINSLELGDSAVYFCASSQGRTVSYGYTFGSGTRLTVV.

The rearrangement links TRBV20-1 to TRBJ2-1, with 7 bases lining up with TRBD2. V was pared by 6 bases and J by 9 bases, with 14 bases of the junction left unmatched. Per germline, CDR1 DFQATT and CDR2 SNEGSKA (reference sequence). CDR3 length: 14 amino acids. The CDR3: CSAANGGSMPEQFF. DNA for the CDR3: TGCAGTGCAGCGAACGGGGGGTCTATGCCTGAGCAGTTCTTC.